This entry features one T cell receptor (beta chain) sequence. Which antigen it targets is not known. One base away there is no much larger clone; base qualities are not given. The data were obtained in a study of blood T cell repertoires in COVID-19 (dated by TCRdb to about 2020). In the study overall: The collaborator samples originated in the United States, Italy and Spain and spanned the acute and convalescent phases of COVID-19. The material from the prospective study consisted of cDNA or gDNA derived from T cells, B-cell-depleted T cells, or PBMCs. Subjects who had been exposed to COVID-19, were actively infected with it, or had recovered from it provided the deeply sampled blood TCRbeta repertoires that made up the dataset. The repertoires were released in a freely available public database meant as a resource for research on the immune response to SARS-CoV-2. The samples were drawn from two sources: the first 160 participants of the ongoing ImmuneRACE study, and 1,254 subjects contributed by 6 global collaborators. The sample metadata nearly always contained a de-identified subject ID, COVID-19 status, age in years and sex. Where available, HLA class I and class II types were obtained from metadata supplied by the sample provider rather than from assay-based typing.

For CDR1 and CDR2, the germline V gene lists LGHNT and FRNRAP. Reading from cysteine to phenylalanine, the CDR3 counts 14 amino acids. The only DNA kept is the CDR3, 42 bases in frame from the first base. V has 4 bases trimmed and J has 6 bases trimmed; junction bases matching no gene number 6. TCRbeta CDR3 regions were amplified from genomic DNA by means of the immunoSEQ Assay, a bias-controlled multiplex PCR. Processing in the source paper ran as follows. Within the assay, amplification of reference gene primers was used to estimate how many nucleated cells each sample contained. To quantify the absolute abundance of each unique TCRbeta CDR3 rearrangement, sequence reads were collapsed and filtered. For each sample, productive Simpson clonality was calculated as the square root of Simpson's diversity index across productive rearrangements. Here the immuneACCESS table is served through TCRdb, limited to in-frame sequences with V and J called. Missing clones are a known gap in these copies; in checked studies unresolved V genes cover under half, and the rest lacks a known reason. The V and J calls and clone size are taken from that table; D and trimming were inferred from the DNA. The sample table records approximately 380,000 clones; around nine tenths of these occur just once. Together, the top ten hold 1.2% of the sample.

Study-level results and caveats: Clinical and demographic metadata were provided uncurated, with the amount varying by source and participant.

Participants in the prospective study were enrolled through a virtual design, were aged roughly 18 to 100 years, and lived in fewer than 30 United States geographic areas. In the prospective study, participants were assigned to cohorts based on the clinical history participants reported in a screening survey and a study questionnaire. Recovered participants in ImmuneRACE Cohort 3 were defined as having two consecutive negative NP/OP PCR tests, clearance from a healthcare professional, or resolution of symptoms. In the prospective study, whole blood, serum and a nasopharyngeal or oropharyngeal swab were collected from each participant by mobile phlebotomists. Additional blood draws and questionnaires over an approximately two-month period could optionally be provided by prospective study participants. Blood samples from the prospective study were shipped frozen or at room temperature prior to DNA extraction.

The chain is assembled from TRBV12-5 and TRBJ2-7, with TRBD1 matching 10 junction bases. The TCR was taken from a woman aged 18-35 years who had recovered from COVID-19. The sample was PBMCs or T cells enriched from blood (not recorded which). The CDR3 reads CASGWGTGASEQYF. The bases read TGTGCTAGTGGTTGGGGGACAGGGGCCTCCGAGCAGTACTTC.